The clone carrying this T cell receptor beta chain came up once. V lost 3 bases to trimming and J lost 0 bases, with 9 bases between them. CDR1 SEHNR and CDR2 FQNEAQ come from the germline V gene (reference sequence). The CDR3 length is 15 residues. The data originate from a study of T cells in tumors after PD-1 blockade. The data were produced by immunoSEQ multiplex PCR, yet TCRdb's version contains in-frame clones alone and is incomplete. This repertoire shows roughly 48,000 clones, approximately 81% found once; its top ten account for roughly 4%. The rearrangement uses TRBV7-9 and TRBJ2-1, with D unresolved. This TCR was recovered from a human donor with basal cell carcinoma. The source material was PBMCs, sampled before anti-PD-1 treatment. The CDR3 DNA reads TGTGCCAGCAGCTTCGAGTACCGCTCCTACAATGAGCAGTTCTTC. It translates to CASSFEYRSYNEQFF.